Listed here are 17 T cell receptor beta chains from one sample, sequenced in a study of CD8+ T cells in alopecia areata. The treatment denotes: oral pan-JAK inhibitor, 5-10 mg twice daily. cDNA reverse transcribed from extracted RNA served as the sequencing template. The table came from immunoSEQ multiplex PCR; TCRdb's copy has only in-frame clones and leaves some out. The sample comprises around 100,000 clones, roughly three fifths of which are singletons, and about a sixth rests with the top ten. Material: CD8+ T cells sorted from blood, obtained at approximately week 56, from a patient treated with tofacitinib. The receptors shown here come from a human donor with alopecia areata.

The rearrangement links TRBV30 to TRBJ2-4, with TRBD2 matching 8 bases. The CDR3 runs to 14 residues. V shed 8 bases, J shed 0 bases, and the junction held 6 bases outside the gene matches. Germline assignment: CDR1 GTSNPN and CDR2 SVGIG (reference sequence). This CDR3 is CAGGGTLAKNIQYF. For the CDR3, the DNA is TGTGCCGGCGGGGGGACCCTAGCCAAAAACATTCAGTACTTC.

This clone was recorded a few times. This sequence joins TRBV29-1 and TRBJ1-1, with 8 bases that match TRBD1. This CDR3 region has 16 residues. V shed 3 bases and J 2 bases; nucleotides not matched to a gene: 11. Germline V CDR1 and CDR2: SQVTM, ANQGSEA. The CDR3 is CSVEGWSRGHNTEAFF. Written as DNA, the CDR3 is TGCAGCGTTGAGGGTTGGAGCAGGGGGCATAACACTGAAGCTTTCTTT.

The chain joins TRBV9 to TRBJ1-2, with TRBD1 as a possible D gene (5 bases). The CDR3 totals 15 residues. Trimming cost V 4 bases and J 8 bases, with 21 bases left between them. In germline, CDR1 is SGDLS, CDR2 YYNGEE. CDR3 residues: CASSPTTGAVEGYTF. The CDR3 nucleotides are TGTGCCAGCAGCCCAACCACCGGGGCAGTAGAAGGCTACACCTTC.

This chain links TRBV6-6 with TRBJ1-1; D remains unclear. The V end was cut by 6 bases, the J end by 0 bases, with 8 bases between. This CDR3 is built from 13 residues. Germline V gives CDR1 MNHNY, CDR2 SVGAGI (reference sequence). The CDR3 sequence is CASRLDMNTEAFF. CDR3 nucleotide sequence: TGTGCCAGCAGACTAGACATGAACACTGAAGCTTTCTTT.

The chain couples TRBV7-9 to TRBJ2-7; D is tentatively TRBD1 or TRBD2 (5 bases each). Trimming took 0 bases from V and 2 from J, leaving 8 bases between them. The CDR3 loop spans 14 amino acids. Germline assignment: CDR1 SEHNR and CDR2 FQNEAQ (reference sequence). The CDR3 DNA sequence: TGTGCCAGCAGCTTAGCGGGGGAGCCCTACGAGCAGTACTTC. Its translation: CASSLAGEPYEQYF.

This clone appeared once. The DNA of the CDR3 is TGTGCCAGCGACTCCATCAGCCCCTATGGCTACACCTTC. Its translation is CASDSISPYGYTF. The rearrangement links TRBV2 to TRBJ1-2; D unclear. The CDR3 contains 13 residues. In germline, CDR1 is SNHLY, CDR2 FYNNEI. The V end lost 8 bases, the J end lost 4 bases, and 14 bases lay between the germline ends. Full variable domain (remainder filled in from reference TRBV2 and TRBJ1-2): EPEVTQTPSHQVTQMGQEVILRCVPISNHLYFYWYRQILGQKVEFLVSFYNNEISEKSEIFDDQFSVERPDGSNFTLKIRSTKLEDSAMYFCASDSISPYGYTFGSGTRLTVV.

The V gene is TRBV2, the J gene TRBJ1-2; 11 nucleotides align to TRBD1. Germline CDR1 reads SNHLY; CDR2 reads FYNNEI. The CDR3 length is 13 residues. Germline trimming cut 8 bases from V and 5 bases from J; bases unmatched to any gene: 4. This chain's CDR3 is CASSGTGGYGYTF. The CDR3 DNA reads as TGTGCCAGCTCCGGGACAGGGGGATATGGCTACACCTTC.

This clone has only one observation. In nucleotides, the CDR3 is TGTGCCAGCAGCGACATAGCGGGGGACAATGAGCAGTTCTTC. Translating gives CASSDIAGDNEQFF. The chain combines TRBV2 with TRBJ2-1; TRBD2 agrees at 9 bases. The V and J ends lost 6 bases and 5 bases, in that order; junction bases with no gene match: 5. CDR1 and CDR2 (germline): SNHLY, FYNNEI. The CDR3 has 14 residues.

This clone was counted a single time. The V call is TRBV6-5, the J call TRBJ2-1, with D perhaps matching TRBD1 (5 bases). The V gene lost 6 bases and the J gene lost 5 bases, with 11 bases spanning the gap. Per germline, CDR1 MNHEY and CDR2 SVGAGI. CDR3 length: 13 residues. CDR3 in DNA: TGTGCCAGCAGAGGGGTCGGTAACAATGAGCAGTTCTTC. As protein: CASRGVGNNEQFF.

The V and J genes are TRBV7-9 and TRBJ2-7, with D perhaps TRBD1 (6 bases). The V and J ends lost 5 bases and 4 bases respectively, with 9 bases between them. The CDR3 consists of 12 residues. Germline V gives CDR1 SEHNR, CDR2 FQNEAQ (reference sequence). The CDR3 sequence: CASSQRGYEQYF. In DNA, the CDR3 is TGTGCCAGCAGCCAAAGGGGGTACGAGCAGTACTTC.

The rearrangement joins TRBV7-9 to TRBJ2-1, with D perhaps matching TRBD2 (6 bases). The CDR3 consists of 14 residues. The germline V and J ends were trimmed by 5 bases and 9 bases, with 17 bases remaining between them. In germline, CDR1 is SEHNR, CDR2 FQNEAQ (reference sequence). As DNA, the CDR3 is TGTGCCAGCAGCCCGGGTGGGGGGAGCGGTGAGCAGTTCTTC. Translated: CASSPGGGSGEQFF.

This sequence joins TRBV27 and TRBJ2-3; 10 bases match TRBD2. CDR1 and CDR2 (germline): MNHEY, SMNVEV (reference sequence). The V and J ends lost 3 bases and 6 bases, in that order; junction bases with no gene match: 6. CDR3 length: 15 residues. CDR3 protein: CASSFHLAGADTQYF. DNA for the CDR3: TGTGCCAGCAGTTTTCACCTAGCGGGGGCCGATACGCAGTATTTT.

Only a few counts were recorded for this clone. The V gene is TRBV2, the J gene TRBJ2-5; D not certain. V dropped 2 bases and J dropped 4 bases, with 2 bases sitting between them. This CDR3 is 11 amino acids long. Germline CDR1 is SNHLY and CDR2 is FYNNEI. This CDR3 is CASSELETQYF. CDR3 DNA sequence: TGTGCCAGCAGTGAATTAGAGACCCAGTACTTC.

This clone has only a few counts. The chain uses TRBV7-9 and TRBJ1-6, with 7 bases matching TRBD1. CDR1 is SEHNR and CDR2 is FQNEAQ in the germline V gene (reference sequence). The CDR3 is 14 amino acids. Germline trimming cut 5 bases from V and 9 bases from J; bases unmatched to any gene: 7. The CDR3 sequence: CASSPTGSGSPLHF. In nucleotides, the CDR3 is TGTGCCAGCAGCCCGACAGGGTCCGGTTCACCCCTCCACTTT.

The gene calls are TRBV9 and TRBJ1-2; TRBD1 is a possible D gene (6 bases). From germline, CDR1 is SGDLS and CDR2 YYNGEE. The CDR3 totals 17 residues. Trimming left V 6 bases short and J 8 bases short, with 29 bases between. CDR3 in DNA: TGTGCCAGCACACCGACCGGGGGCGCATTACCCTCGACGGGCTACACCTTC. Encoded protein: CASTPTGGALPSTGYTF. The full variable domain, with the rest looked up from reference TRBV9 and TRBJ1-2, is DSGVTQTPKHLITATGQRVTLRCSPRSGDLSVYWYQQSLDQGLQFLIQYYNGEERAKGNILERFSAQQFPDLHSELNLSSLELGDSALYFCASTPTGGALPSTGYTFGSGTRLTVV.

The chain employs TRBV5-6 and TRBJ2-5, with unresolved D. Germline V gives CDR1 SGHDT, CDR2 YYEEEE. Trimming left V 0 bases short and J 7 bases short, with 13 bases between. CDR3 length: 14 residues. Here the CDR3 DNA reads TGTGCCAGCAGCTTGGGGCTAGGCATGACGACCCAGTACTTC. It encodes CASSLGLGMTTQYF.

V is TRBV7-9 and J is TRBJ1-2; D uncertain. The germline CDR1 and CDR2 sequences are SEHNR and FQNEAQ (reference sequence). V shed 5 bases and J shed 4 bases, with 14 bases lying between them. This CDR3 contains 14 residues. CDR3 sequence (DNA): TGTGCCAGCAGCGCCCCGGAAGAGGCCTATGGCTACACCTTC. Protein product: CASSAPEEAYGYTF.